The clone carrying this TCR beta chain appeared a few times. Germline V gene sequence: CDR1 ENHRY, CDR2 SYGVKD. This CDR3 has 15 residues. V lost 3 bases, J lost 7 bases, and 7 bases stayed unmatched. Original processing methods: Reference gene primers were amplified, and this amplification served to estimate nucleated cell counts. Using immunoSEQ multiplex PCR, the repertoire was profiled, and TCRdb retains in-frame clones only, with some absent. Clone size and V and J calls were adopted from that table, with D and trimming inferred from the DNA. The data show about 280,000 clones, under 90% seen once. The data were obtained in a study of blood T cell repertoires in COVID-19. Turning to the study itself: COVID-19 samples collected from the United States, Italy and Spain covered acute and convalescent phases.

The TCR sequence derives from a woman in her forties or fifties who had recovered from COVID-19. What was sequenced was peripheral blood. The chain has TRBV10-3 and TRBJ2-1; 9 nucleotides align to TRBD2. The CDR3 coding sequence is TGTGCCATCAGTGATTCCAGCGGGGGGCCTAATGAGCAGTTCTTC. It yields the protein CAISDSSGGPNEQFF.